Below are 29 T cell receptor beta chains sequenced from a single sample in a study of T-cell reconstitution after alpha-beta-depleted transplantation in children. The library targeted TCRbeta and was prepared with unique molecular identifiers. TCRdb ran MiXCR on the PCR reads and lists one entry per CDR3 protein. The table lists about 350,000 distinct CDR3 sequences, 13% of them singletons. This sample comprised PBMCs, obtained from the stem cell graft. Receptors were obtained from a human donor who donated a stem cell graft to a child with Fanconi anemia.

This clonotype was counted only a few times. The V call is TRBV20-1, the J call TRBJ2-3, with a tentative D call TRBD1 (6 bases). Trimming stripped 3 bases from V and 3 bases from J, with 16 bases between. Looked up from germline, CDR1 is DFQATT and CDR2 is SNEGSKA (reference sequence). This CDR3 is built from 15 residues. Written as DNA, the CDR3 is TGCAGTGCTAGCCCCCTGCAGGGGAAGACAGATACGCAGTATTTT. The encoded protein is CSASPLQGKTDTQYF.

This chain joins TRBV5-1 and TRBJ1-6, with D perhaps TRBD1 (6 bases). Germline V CDR1 and CDR2: SGHRS, YFSETQ. CDR3 length: 15 amino acids. Trimming cost V 0 bases and J 10 bases, with 14 bases left between them. The CDR3 spells CASSLATGRGSPLHF. The CDR3 DNA reads as TGCGCCAGCAGCTTGGCCACAGGGCGCGGGTCACCCCTCCACTTT.

This clonotype was found a few times. V and J are TRBV11-2 and TRBJ2-5, with 8 nucleotides matching TRBD2. V gave up 4 bases and J gave up 5 bases; unmatched junction bases: 9. Germline CDR1 SGHAT, CDR2 FQNNGV. The CDR3 contains 15 residues. CDR3 region: CASSSTTSERETQYF. The CDR3, as DNA: TGTGCCAGCAGCTCGACGACTAGCGAGCGGGAGACCCAGTACTTC.

This clonotype showed up many times. This sequence joins TRBV5-1 and TRBJ1-1; possibly TRBD1 for D (5 bases). Germline CDR1 is SGHRS and CDR2 is YFSETQ. Trimming pared 0 bases from V and 5 bases from J, leaving 14 bases between. The CDR3 is 15 amino acids. DNA of the CDR3: TGCGCCAGCAGCTTGGGTGCGGCAGGGATAACTGAAGCTTTCTTT. Encoded protein: CASSLGAAGITEAFF.

This clonotype was detected a few times. The chain is built from TRBV7-9 and TRBJ2-7; 7 bases are shared with TRBD1. Germline CDR1 and CDR2: SEHNR and FQNEAQ (reference sequence). V was pared by 5 bases and J by 2 bases, with 6 bases of the junction left unmatched. The CDR3 has 14 amino acids. The CDR3 here is CASSLTGVTYEQYF. The CDR3 DNA is TGTGCCAGCAGCCTCACAGGGGTAACCTACGAGCAGTACTTC.

The gene calls are TRBV7-8 and TRBJ1-2; D is possibly TRBD1 (6 bases). The CDR3 is made up of 12 amino acids. CDR1 and CDR2 from the germline V gene are SGHVS and FQNEAQ. Trimming stripped 5 bases from V and 8 bases from J, with 12 bases between. As DNA, the CDR3 is TGTGCCAGCAGCCCAAACAGGGACGGCTACACCTTC. Translated: CASSPNRDGYTF.

This clonotype was seen more than once but under ten times. V is TRBV15 and J is TRBJ1-6; D is undetermined. V was pared by 0 bases and J by 4 bases, with 7 bases between. CDR1 is LNHNV, CDR2 YYDKDF, per germline (reference sequence). This CDR3 is built from 15 residues. CDR3 in DNA: TGTGCCACCAGCAGAGAGAGTGATTATAATTCACCCCTCCACTTT. Its translation: CATSRESDYNSPLHF. The full variable domain, completed using reference TRBV15 and TRBJ1-6, is DAMVIQNPRYQVTQFGKPVTLSCSQTLNHNVMYWYQQKSSQAPKLLFHYYDKDFNNEADTPDNFQSRRPNTSFCFLDIRSPGLGDTAMYLCATSRESDYNSPLHFGNGTRLTVT.

This clonotype has a handful of counts. V usage is TRBV20-1 and J usage is TRBJ2-1, with D unclear. The CDR3 length is 13 residues. CDR1 and CDR2 (germline): DFQATT, SNEGSKA (reference sequence). The V gene lost 1 base and the J gene lost 6 bases, with 10 bases spanning the gap. The CDR3 spells CSARGSRSNEQFF. The CDR3 nucleotides are TGCAGTGCTAGAGGCTCCCGAAGCAATGAGCAGTTCTTC.

The chain employs TRBV5-6 and TRBJ1-2, with D possibly TRBD1 on 6 matching bases. The CDR3 sequence is 16 residues long. V was pared by 1 base and J by 3 bases, with 16 bases between. The V gene's germline CDR1 is SGHDT and CDR2 YYEEEE. As DNA, the CDR3 is TGTGCCAGCAGCTTGCCGACAGGAGGGTTCGACTATGGCTACACCTTC. It specifies CASSLPTGGFDYGYTF.

A few counts support this clonotype. The CDR3 spells CASSQENWAGYGYTF. The DNA for the CDR3 is TGCGCCAGCAGCCAAGAAAATTGGGCAGGTTATGGCTACACCTTC. The V call is TRBV4-3, the J call TRBJ1-2; no reliable D call. The CDR3 is made up of 15 amino acids. Germline-derived CDR1 and CDR2 are LGHNA and YSLEER. Trimming took off 0 bases at V and 5 bases at J, with 13 bases between the two ends.

This clonotype has at least ten counts. This chain uses TRBV24-1 with TRBJ2-1; D is unresolved. The CDR3 covers 13 residues. With 4 bases removed from V and 6 bases from J, the gap between germline ends came to 9 bases. Per germline, CDR1 KGHDR and CDR2 SFDVKD. The CDR3 DNA sequence: TGTGCCACCAGTGACCAACGGTCCAATGAGCAGTTCTTC. It codes for CATSDQRSNEQFF.

This clonotype was counted many times. This sequence joins TRBV7-8 and TRBJ1-2; 7 positions agree with TRBD1. V dropped 5 bases and J dropped 4; count of bases not matched to a gene: 4. The CDR3 has 13 amino acids. CDR1 is SGHVS and CDR2 is FQNEAQ in the germline V gene. The CDR3 loop is CASSQGQRYGYTF. In nucleotides, the CDR3 is TGTGCCAGCAGCCAGGGACAGCGCTATGGCTACACCTTC.

CDR3 in DNA: TGCGCCAGCAGCCAATCCCGGGCCAACGAGCAGTACTTC. The encoded protein is CASSQSRANEQYF. This chain uses TRBV4-3 with TRBJ2-7; D not resolved. Germline V lookup: CDR1 LGHNA, CDR2 YSLEER. This CDR3 region has 13 residues. The ends were cut back, 2 bases at V and 5 bases at J, with 10 bases in the middle.

This chain links TRBV21-1 with TRBJ2-6; the table names TRBD2, a call not compared with the DNA. TRBV21-1 is marked as a pseudogene. CDR3 length equals 16 residues. The CDR3 sequence is CASTLGTYGGANVLTF. CDR3 bases: TGTGCCAGCACCCTCGGGACCTACGGTGGGGCCAACGTCCTGACTTTC.

This clonotype was picked up a small number of times. The chain couples TRBV3-1 to TRBJ2-2; 8 nucleotides align to TRBD2. Germline V gene data show CDR1 as LGHDT and CDR2 as YNNKEL (reference sequence). The V gene end was trimmed by 5 bases and the J gene end by 3 bases; junction bases not matched to a gene: 8. This CDR3 is 16 amino acids long. CDR3 coding DNA: TGTGCCAGCAGCGACTACGGGGGGGGCCACACCGGGGAGCTGTTTTTT. It translates to CASSDYGGGHTGELFF.

This clonotype was found many times. This chain connects TRBV29-1 to TRBJ1-2; possibly TRBD1 for D (5 bases). This CDR3 spans 15 amino acids. With 6 bases removed from V and 4 bases from J, the gap between germline ends came to 21 bases. Germline assignment: CDR1 SQVTM and CDR2 ANQGSEA. The CDR3 DNA reads TGCAGCGTCGGGGAGGGGCGACTCCTTGGCTATGGCTACACCTTC. Translated: CSVGEGRLLGYGYTF.

In this sample, this clonotype turned up a few times. The chain couples TRBV12-3 or TRBV12-4 to TRBJ2-3; 7 nucleotides agree with TRBD1. The CDR3 length is 13 residues. With 5 bases clipped from V and 10 bases from J, the junction kept 9 bases outside the gene matches. The CDR3 DNA reads as TGTGCCAGCAGTCATGACAGGGCGAGATCGCAGTATTTT. Its translation: CASSHDRARSQYF.

This clonotype was detected many times. This chain uses TRBV5-5 with TRBJ1-2; D unresolved. V was trimmed by 1 base and J by 3 bases, leaving 7 bases between them. Germline lookup yields CDR1 SGHKS and CDR2 YYEKEE (reference sequence). The CDR3 spans 13 residues. The CDR3 sequence: CASSLWGDYGYTF. CDR3 DNA: TGTGCCAGCAGCTTGTGGGGTGACTATGGCTACACCTTC.

This sequence joins TRBV18 and TRBJ1-5, with no clear D. Germline V gene data show CDR1 as KGHSH and CDR2 as LQKENI. V shed 4 bases and J shed 3 bases, with 7 bases lying between them. The CDR3 is made up of 13 amino acids. The CDR3 DNA reads TGTGCCAGCTCACTTCACGCCAATCAGCCCCAGCATTTT. This sequence encodes CASSLHANQPQHF.

This clonotype was found a few times. Germline and junction disagree at one end, which may indicate a read error. This chain uses TRBV2 with TRBJ2-7; D could derive from TRBD1 or TRBD2 (5 bases each). This CDR3 is 15 amino acids long. Germline CDR1 SNHLY, CDR2 FYNNEI. The DNA for the CDR3 is TGTGCCAGCAGTGAAGCGAACTTGCCGGGACGGGTTCGTTCCTTC. It is translated as CASSEANLPGRVRSF.

J is TRBJ1-4 and V is TRBV7-9; TRBD1 aligns across 7 bases. The V gene's germline CDR1 is SEHNR and CDR2 FQNEAQ (reference sequence). The CDR3 extends over 15 amino acids. Losses at the gene ends were 4 bases for V and 7 bases for J; bases not matched to a gene: 9. CDR3 coding DNA: TGTGCCAGCAGCTCTCCGACAGGGTTCGCTGAAAAACTGTTTTTT. It codes for CASSSPTGFAEKLFF.

V is TRBV6-2 or TRBV6-3 and J is TRBJ2-5; 11 bases are shared with TRBD2. Germline V CDR1 and CDR2: MNHEY, SVGEGT. The CDR3 has 15 residues. Unmatched junction bases numbered 9, after V lost 8 bases and J lost 4 bases. This chain's CDR3 is CASGTGLAATETQYF. In DNA, the CDR3 is TGTGCCAGCGGGACGGGACTAGCGGCGACAGAGACCCAGTACTTC.

This chain links TRBV11-3 with TRBJ2-2; possible D gene TRBD2, 7 bases. V was pared by 4 bases and J by 1 base, with 16 bases between. From germline, CDR1 is SGHNT and CDR2 YENEEA. CDR3 length: 17 amino acids. The DNA for the CDR3 is TGTGCCAGCAGCTCAGGGGAAGGGGAGGGGAACACCGGGGAGCTGTTTTTT. It yields the protein CASSSGEGEGNTGELFF.

A few counts support this clonotype. The J gene is TRBJ2-3, the V gene TRBV7-8; unclear D gene. The CDR3 consists of 13 residues. CDR1 and CDR2 (germline): SGHVS, FQNEAQ. V lost 3 bases to trimming and J lost 6 bases, with 10 bases between them. For the CDR3, the DNA is TGTGCCAGCAGCTTCCCTCCCCAGGATACGCAGTATTTT. Translation: CASSFPPQDTQYF.

There are a few counts of this clonotype. A much larger clone is a single base away; this may be a read error. This sequence joins TRBV6-2 or TRBV6-3 and TRBJ2-5, with TRBD1 as a possible D gene (6 bases). V lost 5 bases, J lost 0 bases, and 7 bases lay in between. Germline V lookup: CDR1 MNHEY, CDR2 SVGEGT. This CDR3 contains 13 residues. Written as DNA, the CDR3 is TGTGCCAGCAGTCGGGACAACCAAGAGACCCAGTACTTC. It translates to CASSRDNQETQYF.

V usage is TRBV7-2 and J usage is TRBJ2-1; the D gene is possibly TRBD2 (5 bases). Germline CDR1 and CDR2: SGHTA and FQGNSA. V lost 4 bases to trimming and J lost 10 bases, with 11 bases between them. This CDR3 is 12 amino acids long. The CDR3 here is CASSSPRGEQFF. The CDR3 DNA sequence: TGTGCCAGCAGCTCCCCGCGAGGGGAGCAGTTCTTC.

V gene TRBV29-1 combines with J gene TRBJ2-1; 7 nucleotides agree with TRBD1. CDR1 is SQVTM and CDR2 is ANQGSEA in the germline V gene. V was pared by 5 bases and J by 6 bases, with 7 bases of the junction left unmatched. This CDR3 comprises 13 residues. CDR3 in amino acids: CSVKADRVNEQFF. CDR3 bases: TGCAGCGTTAAAGCCGACAGGGTCAATGAGCAGTTCTTC.

This clonotype was found a few times. The rearrangement joins TRBV20-1 to TRBJ2-1; a possible D gene is TRBD2 (7 bases). The V and J ends lost 3 bases and 3 bases respectively, with 15 bases between them. CDR3 length equals 15 residues. The germline CDR1 and CDR2 sequences are DFQATT and SNEGSKA (reference sequence). CDR3 sequence reads: CSASGGGGHYNEQFF. DNA of the CDR3: TGCAGTGCTAGTGGTGGGGGGGGCCACTACAATGAGCAGTTCTTC.

V is TRBV7-2 and J is TRBJ2-2; D may be TRBD2 (5 bases). Germline V gene data show CDR1 as SGHTA and CDR2 as FQGNSA. The ends were cut back, 5 bases at V and 6 bases at J, with 16 bases in the middle. This CDR3 comprises 15 residues. The CDR3 protein is CASSPRLATAGELFF. As DNA, the CDR3 is TGTGCCAGCAGCCCCCGGCTAGCTACCGCCGGGGAGCTGTTTTTT.